The 18 T cell receptor beta chains presented below share a single source sample, sequenced in a study of identical twins. MiXCR was run by TCRdb on the 5' RACE reads, yielding one entry per CDR3 protein. Of around 220,000 distinct CDR3 sequences listed, over 9.5% are singletons. The specimen was memory T cells sorted from blood. These receptors were collected from a man aged 45-65 years in good health.

This clonotype was seen ten or more times. The gene calls are TRBV29-1 and TRBJ1-2, with TRBD1 as a possible D gene (6 bases). V was pared by 1 base and J by 8 bases, with 14 bases between. Germline V gene sequence: CDR1 SQVTM, CDR2 ANQGSEA. This CDR3 has 13 amino acids. DNA of the CDR3: TGCAGCGTTGAAGGGACAGAGTCAGGCGGCTACACCTTC. As protein: CSVEGTESGGYTF.

This clonotype has just a few counts. CDR3 nucleotides: TGTGCCAGCAGCTTGTCCAGCGGGGTTGGGTTGGAGACCCAGTACTTC. Its translation is CASSLSSGVGLETQYF. V and J are TRBV7-9 and TRBJ2-5, with 7 bases that match TRBD2. The CDR3 extends over 16 amino acids. Germline V CDR1 and CDR2: SEHNR, FQNEAQ (reference sequence). V gave up 3 bases and J gave up 5 bases; unmatched junction bases: 12.

This clonotype has a handful of counts. This chain links TRBV6-6 with TRBJ1-4; no reliable D call. Germline CDR1 MNHNY, CDR2 SVGAGI (reference sequence). Trimming took 4 bases from V and 8 from J, leaving 11 bases between them. The CDR3 runs 13 residues. The CDR3 DNA follows: TGTGCCAGCAGTTTTGGCGAGAGAGAAAAACTGTTTTTT. Its translation: CASSFGEREKLFF.

At least ten counts were recorded for this clonotype. The chain combines TRBV28 with TRBJ2-3, with D possibly matching TRBD1 (6 bases). Trimming removed 3 bases from V and 3 bases from J, with 13 bases in between. Germline assignment: CDR1 MDHEN and CDR2 SYDVKM. This CDR3 is 15 amino acids long. The CDR3 DNA follows: TGTGCCAGCAGTTTTCAGGGGTCGGGAACAGATACGCAGTATTTT. The encoded protein is CASSFQGSGTDTQYF.

The table lists this clonotype with many counts. The chain employs TRBV20-1 and TRBJ1-4; D not certain. The CDR3 runs 10 residues. Germline values: CDR1 DFQATT, CDR2 SNEGSKA (reference sequence). The germline V and J ends were trimmed by 6 bases and 6 bases, with 5 bases remaining between them. CDR3 in DNA: TGCAGTGCGGAAGATGAAAAACTGTTTTTT. Its protein is CSAEDEKLFF.

The V call is TRBV28, the J call TRBJ2-5; possible D gene TRBD1, 6 bases. V lost 5 bases and J 4 bases, leaving 20 bases between the germline ends. This CDR3 has 16 residues. The V gene's germline CDR1 is MDHEN and CDR2 SYDVKM. Here the CDR3 reads CASSDRGTKRGETQYF. As DNA, the CDR3 is TGTGCCAGCAGTGACCGAGGGACAAAAAGAGGAGAGACCCAGTACTTC.

This clonotype was seen at least ten times. The V and J genes are TRBV19 and TRBJ1-1, with D perhaps matching TRBD1 (6 bases). Trimming shortened V by 3 bases and J by 5 bases, and 13 bases separated the two germline ends. The CDR3 totals 14 residues. Germline V gene data show CDR1 as LNHDA and CDR2 as SQIVND (reference sequence). DNA of the CDR3: TGTGCCAGTAGTATCCGGGGGGCTGAGACTGAAGCTTTCTTT. Its protein is CASSIRGAETEAFF.

The chain carries TRBV6-5 and TRBJ1-3, with a weak D call TRBD1 (5 bases). Germline assignment: CDR1 MNHEY and CDR2 SVGAGI. This CDR3 has 16 amino acids. V gave up 4 bases and J gave up 2 bases, with 15 bases separating them. CDR3 residues: CASSSGLWGAGNTIYF. CDR3 DNA: TGTGCCAGCAGTTCGGGCCTTTGGGGCGCTGGAAACACCATATATTTT.

This clonotype was seen repeatedly, ten times or more. The chain is built from TRBV7-6 and TRBJ1-1; D might be TRBD1 (5 bases). Trimming pared 2 bases from V and 6 bases from J, leaving 10 bases between. CDR1 and CDR2 (germline): SGHVS, FNYEAQ. The CDR3 has 13 residues. CDR3 bases: TGTGCCAGCAGCTTAAAGGTGGGGGCTGAAGCTTTCTTT. Its translation is CASSLKVGAEAFF.

This clonotype was observed a handful of times. V usage is TRBV5-1 and J usage is TRBJ2-3; the match to TRBD1 covers 8 bases. V lost 6 bases to trimming and J lost 11 bases; unmatched junction nucleotides: 8. This CDR3 region has 12 residues. The V gene's germline CDR1 is SGHRS and CDR2 YFSETQ. CDR3 in amino acids: CASNSEGTGQYF. In nucleotides, the CDR3 is TGCGCCAGCAATTCGGAGGGGACAGGGCAGTATTTT.

Details on this clonotype: This may be a read error: a much more frequent sequence differs by one nucleotide. The V and J genes are TRBV5-6 and TRBJ2-2; D is uncertain. The germline CDR1 and CDR2 sequences are SGHDT and YYEEEE. V gave up 6 bases and J gave up 1 base, with 7 bases separating them. This CDR3 contains 13 residues. In DNA form, the CDR3 reads TGTGCCAGCACCCTACAGAACACCGGGGAGCTGTTTTTT. It translates to CASTLQNTGELFF.

Many counts were recorded for this clonotype. This chain joins TRBV6-2 or TRBV6-3 and TRBJ2-1; maybe TRBD2 (5 bases). Deletions cut 0 bases from V and 10 bases from J, with 19 bases between. The CDR3 is 16 residues long. CDR1 is MNHEY, CDR2 SVGEGT, per germline. This chain's CDR3 is CASSYSGGSFLGEQFF. CDR3 coding DNA: TGTGCCAGCAGTTACTCGGGCGGGTCATTCCTCGGGGAGCAGTTCTTC.

The chain uses TRBV6-2 or TRBV6-3 and TRBJ2-7; TRBD1 matches at 9 bases. The germline CDR1 and CDR2 sequences are MNHEY and SVGEGT. V shed 4 bases and J 6 bases; nucleotides not matched to a gene: 7. The CDR3 length is 14 residues. The CDR3 DNA follows: TGTGCCAGCAGTTCTTTGGGACAGGGAAGCGAGCAGTACTTC. It translates to CASSSLGQGSEQYF.

This clonotype was picked up many times. The J gene is TRBJ2-7, the V gene TRBV9, with D uncertain. This CDR3 has 12 residues. Deletions cut 4 bases from V and 3 bases from J, with 8 bases between. Germline CDR1 is SGDLS and CDR2 is YYNGEE. The CDR3 region has the DNA TGTGCCAGCAGCCCCGAAGGCTACGAGCAGTACTTC. As protein: CASSPEGYEQYF.

The chain combines TRBV6-1 with TRBJ1-3; D is perhaps TRBD1 (5 bases). CDR1 and CDR2 from the germline V gene are MNHNS and SASEGT. This CDR3 spans 15 amino acids. V was trimmed by 3 bases and J by 1 base, leaving 10 bases between them. CDR3 sequence: CASSESGVSGNTIYF. CDR3 nucleotide sequence: TGTGCCAGCAGTGAGTCGGGGGTTTCTGGAAACACCATATATTTT.

In this sample, this clonotype turned up many times. This chain connects TRBV5-5 to TRBJ2-1; 10 positions agree with TRBD2. This CDR3 is 17 amino acids long. Germline-derived CDR1 and CDR2 are SGHKS and YYEKEE (reference sequence). Unmatched junction bases numbered 9, after V lost 0 bases and J lost 6 bases. Written as DNA, the CDR3 is TGTGCCAGCAGCTTGGGGTCTCTAGCGGGAGCAGGCAATGAGCAGTTCTTC. Residues: CASSLGSLAGAGNEQFF.

This clonotype has ten or more counts. The chain joins TRBV27 to TRBJ2-3; 7 bases line up with TRBD1. Trimming at V came to 4 bases and at J to 2 bases, leaving 6 bases not matched to a gene. Per the germline V gene, CDR1 is MNHEY and CDR2 is SMNVEV (reference sequence). There are 15 residues in the CDR3. The CDR3 spells CASSSTGAPTDTQYF. CDR3 sequence (DNA): TGTGCCAGCAGTTCAACAGGGGCCCCCACAGATACGCAGTATTTT.

This clonotype was seen at least ten times. This chain links TRBV6-1 with TRBJ1-4, with 7 bases lining up with TRBD1. The CDR3 spans 15 residues. The ends lost 5 bases at V and 3 bases at J; junction bases unmatched: 6. Germline CDR1 is MNHNS and CDR2 is SASEGT. CDR3 DNA sequence: TGTGCCAGCAGTCGCCTCGGACAGGCTAATGAAAAACTGTTTTTT. Residues: CASSRLGQANEKLFF.